Listed below are T cell receptor beta chains from one sample, sequenced in a study of blood T cells in healthy people across ages. Each CDR3 protein gets one entry after TCRdb re-called the 5' RACE reads with MiXCR. The sample has over 600,000 distinct CDR3 sequences, around 21% seen once. The specimen sequenced was blood. These receptors all come from a man aged 70-80 years in good health. The CDR3 runs from the conserved cysteine through the conserved F or W. Fields, in order: V gene, J gene, D gene, clone size, CDR3 length, CDR3 DNA, CDR3 protein. D genes are given only for firm matches. Where a row states a size, it is once, few, many or the class of an expanded clone; other rows omit it.

TRBV28	TRBJ2-2	.	few	14	TGTGCCAGCGGGGGGCCACAGGGTTCCGGGGAGCTGTTTTTT	CASGGPQGSGELFF
TRBV20-1	TRBJ2-1	TRBD2	.	16	TGCAGTGCTATCGAGATACGGGCTAGCGGGACCAATGAGCAGTTCTTC	CSAIEIRASGTNEQFF
TRBV5-1	TRBJ2-6	TRBD1	.	17	TGCGCCAGCAGCTTGGAAGCACAGGGGGCTGGGGCCAACGTCCTGACTTTC	CASSLEAQGAGANVLTF
TRBV7-9	TRBJ2-2	.	.	12	TGTGCCAGCCGGGACGGCACCGGGGAGCTGTTTTTT	CASRDGTGELFF
TRBV6-6	TRBJ2-5	.	.	16	TGTGCCAGCAGTTACCCCTCCCTAGGGGACCAAGAGACCCAGTACTTC	CASSYPSLGDQETQYF
TRBV28	TRBJ1-4	.	.	12	TGTGCCAGCAGTTATGGTTTGGAAAAACTGTTTTTT	CASSYGLEKLFF
TRBV20-1	TRBJ2-1	TRBD2	few	14	TGCAGTGCCAAACGGGGACTAGCTTACAATGAGCAGTTCTTC	CSAKRGLAYNEQFF
TRBV20-1	TRBJ2-6	TRBD2	.	16	TGCAGTGCGTTAGCGGGAGGGTCCTCTGGGGCCAACGTCCTGACTTTC	CSALAGGSSGANVLTF
TRBV7-2	TRBJ1-5	.	few	16	TGTGCCAGCAGCTTAGTGGGCCCTAATAGCAATCAGCCCCAGCATTTT	CASSLVGPNSNQPQHF
TRBV20-1	TRBJ1-5	TRBD1	few	18	TGCAGTGCTGCCCCGGACAGGGGGACCATACGTAGGAGTCAGCCCCAGCATTTT	CSAAPDRGTIRRSQPQHF
TRBV4-1	TRBJ1-5	TRBD1	many	14	TGCGCCAGCAGCCGACAGGGGAGGGCTCAGCCCCAGCATTTT	CASSRQGRAQPQHF
TRBV20-1	TRBJ2-3	TRBD1	few	14	TGCAGTCCAAGAGCCAGGGGGCCGGCAGATACGCAGTATTTT	CSPRARGPADTQYF
TRBV28	TRBJ2-7	TRBD1	.	14	TGTGCCAGCAGCCCACAGGACAGGGGGCGAGAGCAGTACTTC	CASSPQDRGREQYF
TRBV28	TRBJ1-1	.	few	14	TGTGCCAGCAGCGATACCGTAGCAAACACTGAAGCTTTCTTT	CASSDTVANTEAFF
TRBV24-1	TRBJ1-5	TRBD1	.	19	TGTGCCACCCCAGAGGCCGGGACAGGTCACTTTTATAGCAATCAGCCCCAGCATTTT	CATPEAGTGHFYSNQPQHF
TRBV12-3/TRBV12-4	TRBJ1-4	.	.	14	TGTGCCAGCAGAGACAAATCAACTAATGAAAAACTGTTTTTT	CASRDKSTNEKLFF
TRBV5-1	TRBJ2-1	.	.	16	TGCGCCAGCAGCTTGAGCACGGACCACTCCTACAATGAGCAGTTCTTC	CASSLSTDHSYNEQFF
TRBV29-1	TRBJ2-7	TRBD1	few	13	TGCAGCGTTGAAGGACAGGGGGCGAGTGAGCAGTACTTC	CSVEGQGASEQYF
TRBV12-3/TRBV12-4	TRBJ2-7	.	.	14	TGTGCCAGCAGTTTAGGGGGAACCTCCGACGAGCAGTACTTC	CASSLGGTSDEQYF
TRBV20-1	TRBJ2-7	.	.	12	TGCAGTGCTAGCGGATTCTCCTACGAGCAGTACTTC	CSASGFSYEQYF
TRBV11-2	TRBJ2-3	.	.	17	TGTGCCAGCAGCTTACGGGGACGGACAGCATACACAGATACGCAGTATTTT	CASSLRGRTAYTDTQYF
TRBV5-1	TRBJ2-3	TRBD1	many	14	TGCGCCAGCAGCTCGGGACAGAGCACAGATACGCAGTATTTT	CASSSGQSTDTQYF
TRBV7-2	TRBJ2-3	.	once	15	TGTGCCAGCAGCTTAGATCGCAGGGAAAGAGATACGCAGTATTTT	CASSLDRRERDTQYF
TRBV28	TRBJ2-7	.	many	15	TGTGCCAGCAGTCACCAAAATACAGGGTTGTACGAGCAGTACTTC	CASSHQNTGLYEQYF
TRBV20-1	TRBJ2-1	TRBD2	many	15	TGCAGTGCTACTCCCACTAGCGGGAAGGACAATGAGCAGTTCTTC	CSATPTSGKDNEQFF
TRBV20-1	TRBJ1-2	TRBD1	once	13	TGCAGTGCTAGAGAGGACAGGGGCCAGGGCTACACCTTC	CSAREDRGQGYTF
TRBV10-3	TRBJ2-7	TRBD1	once	14	TGTGCCACCACACCGGGACAGTGGTCCTACGAGCAGTACTTC	CATTPGQWSYEQYF
TRBV6-5	TRBJ2-7	TRBD2	few	14	TGTGCCAGCAGTAAAAATAGCGGGACCTACGAGCAGTACTTC	CASSKNSGTYEQYF
TRBV5-5	TRBJ1-1	.	.	12	TGTGCCAGCAGCTACTTGGACACTGAAGCTTTCTTT	CASSYLDTEAFF
TRBV2	TRBJ2-3	TRBD2	many	16	TGTGCCAGCAGTATAGGGACTAGCGGTGCGGGAGATACGCAGTATTTT	CASSIGTSGAGDTQYF
TRBV15	TRBJ2-1	TRBD2	.	15	TGTGCCACCAGCAGAGATATCCTAGCGGGGCGCGAGCAGTTCTTC	CATSRDILAGREQFF
TRBV6-5	TRBJ1-5	.	.	13	TGTGCCAGCAGCAAATCCAGGGACCAGCCCCAGCATTTT	CASSKSRDQPQHF
TRBV7-2	TRBJ2-3	TRBD1	few	14	TGTGCCAGCAGCCAGACAGGGGTCACAGATGCGCAGTATTTT	CASSQTGVTDAQYF
TRBV5-1	TRBJ2-3	.	.	16	TGCGCCAGCAGCCCGGACGGGAACCCCCTCACAGATACGCAGTATTTT	CASSPDGNPLTDTQYF
TRBV19	TRBJ2-7	.	many	10	TGTGCGTCAGGGACCGACGAGCAGTACTTC	CASGTDEQYF
TRBV6-6	TRBJ2-5	.	.	14	TGTGCCAGCAGTTACTCAGCGGTGGGAGAGACCCAGTACTTC	CASSYSAVGETQYF
TRBV3-1	TRBJ2-1	.	few	15	TGTGCCAGCAGCAGCCACCCTAGCTCCTACAATGAGCAGTTCTTC	CASSSHPSSYNEQFF
TRBV15	TRBJ2-5	.	.	13	TGTGCCACCAGCAGAGAGCGGTGGGAGACCCAGTACTTC	CATSRERWETQYF
TRBV6-6	TRBJ1-5	.	few	13	TGTGCCAGCAGTTACTCCTCCGGGGAAGCCCAGCATTTT	CASSYSSGEAQHF
TRBV29-1	TRBJ2-7	TRBD1	few	14	TGCAGCGTTGATATCGGGACAGGCATTAACTTGCAGTACTTC	CSVDIGTGINLQYF
TRBV3-1	TRBJ2-3	.	.	13	TGTGCCAGCAGCCAACTTCTCACAGATACGCAGTATTTT	CASSQLLTDTQYF
TRBV12-3/TRBV12-4	TRBJ2-1	TRBD1	.	11	TGTGCCTGCCACAGGGGCTGGGAGCAGTTCTTC	CACHRGWEQFF
TRBV29-1	TRBJ2-1	TRBD2	.	16	TGCAGCGTTCGATTTGCTCTAGCGGGAGCGCACAATGAGCAGTTCTTC	CSVRFALAGAHNEQFF
TRBV28	TRBJ2-5	TRBD2	.	15	TGTGCCAGCAGTAATAGCGGGAGGTCCTCAGAGACCCAGTACTTC	CASSNSGRSSETQYF
TRBV7-9	TRBJ2-5	.	few	10	TGTGCCAGCAACCAAGAGACCCGGTACTTC	CASNQETRYF
TRBV18	TRBJ1-6	TRBD1	.	14	TGTGCCAGCTCCCAGGGACAGAGGGGTTCACCCCTCCACTTT	CASSQGQRGSPLHF
TRBV7-9	TRBJ2-4	.	.	11	TGTGCCAGCAGCCCTTTGGACATTCAGTACTTC	CASSPLDIQYF
TRBV20-1	TRBJ2-1	.	few	15	TGCAGTGCTCAGGACCTTTGGAGCTCCTACAATGAGCAGTTCTTC	CSAQDLWSSYNEQFF
TRBV12-3/TRBV12-4	TRBJ1-4	.	many	13	TGTGCCAGCAGCTTAGCGTCGGGGGAAAAACTGTTTTTT	CASSLASGEKLFF
TRBV7-9	TRBJ2-7	.	.	14	TGTGCCAGCACCCGGACAGTCGGTTCCTACGAGCAGTACTTC	CASTRTVGSYEQYF
TRBV7-2	TRBJ2-2	TRBD2	few	16	TGTGCCAGCAGCTTAGCGGCGGGAGGGCCCACCGGGGAGCTGTTTTTT	CASSLAAGGPTGELFF
TRBV5-4	TRBJ2-7	.	.	15	TGTGCCAGCAGCCCGGGGGTTGGGCAGTCCTACGAGCAGTACTTC	CASSPGVGQSYEQYF
TRBV7-9	TRBJ2-6	.	once	19	TGTGCCAGCAGCTTAGGTGCAGGGTCCTTCATCTCTGGGGCCAACGTCCTGACTTTC	CASSLGAGSFISGANVLTF
TRBV7-2	TRBJ2-7	TRBD2	few	14	TGTGCCAGCAGTAGTGGGAGGGCCAATTACGAGCAGTACTTC	CASSSGRANYEQYF
TRBV20-1	TRBJ1-5	.	few	14	TGCAGTGCTAGAGACTTCCGGAGCAATCAGCCCCAGCATTTT	CSARDFRSNQPQHF
TRBV28	TRBJ2-6	.	.	16	TGTGCCAGCATCCCAGCTCCGGGCTCTGGGGCCAACGTCCTGACTTTC	CASIPAPGSGANVLTF
TRBV6-5	TRBJ1-2	.	few	14	TGTGCCAGCAGTTACGGGGAAGTGACGGGTGGCTACACCTTC	CASSYGEVTGGYTF
TRBV2	TRBJ1-1	TRBD1	.	12	TGTGCCAGCAGTCCGACAGGGCCTGAAGCTTTCTTT	CASSPTGPEAFF
TRBV6-5	TRBJ2-5	TRBD1	once	15	TGTGCCAGCAGTTATGGGCCGACAGGGGTAGAGACCCAGTACTTC	CASSYGPTGVETQYF